This T cell receptor (beta chain) originates from a study of cytomegalovirus exposure and HLA in healthy donors. Study-wide results and limits: TCR beta chains numbering some 150 were designated cytomegalovirus-associated.

With respect to this clone: The antigen is undetermined.

The repertoire was sequenced with immunoSEQ multiplex PCR; TCRdb's copy has only in-frame clones and lacks some. The table lists 200,000 to 250,000 clones, 75% to 95% of them singletons. The germline gives CDR1 GTSNPN, CDR2 SVGIG (reference sequence). Trimming shortened V by 0 bases and J by 1 base, and 4 bases separated the two germline ends. The length of the CDR3 is 12 residues. Sequencing was performed on PBMCs. The chain recombines TRBV30 with TRBJ2-7; no reliable D call. The sequence derives from a woman between 18 and 29 years old in good health and CMV-seronegative. Here the CDR3 reads CAWSVASYEQYF. The CDR3 nucleotides read TGTGCCTGGAGTGTAGCGTCCTACGAGCAGTACTTC.